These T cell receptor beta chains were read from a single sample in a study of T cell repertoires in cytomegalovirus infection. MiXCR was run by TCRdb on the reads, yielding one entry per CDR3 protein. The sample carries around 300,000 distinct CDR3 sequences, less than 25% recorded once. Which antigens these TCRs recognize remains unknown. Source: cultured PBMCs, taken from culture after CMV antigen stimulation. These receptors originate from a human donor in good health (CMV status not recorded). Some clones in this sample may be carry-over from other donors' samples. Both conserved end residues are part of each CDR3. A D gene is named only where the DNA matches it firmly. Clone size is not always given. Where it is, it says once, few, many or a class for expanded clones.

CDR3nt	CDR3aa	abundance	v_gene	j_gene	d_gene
TGTGCCAGCAGCTCGGGACTAGCGAGGACCTACGAGCAGTACTTC	CASSSGLARTYEQYF	many	TRBV12-3/TRBV12-4	TRBJ2-7	TRBD2
TGTGCCAGCAGCTCCGCGGGACCCACAGATACGCAGTATTTT	CASSSAGPTDTQYF	many	TRBV7-6	TRBJ2-3	NA
TGTGCCAGCAGCTTCCGGGGGGAGCGGGGCATTCAGTACTTC	CASSFRGERGIQYF	many	TRBV7-2	TRBJ2-4	TRBD2
TGTGCCAGCAGCTTGGCCGGGACTAGCGTTTTGACAGATACGCAGTATTTT	CASSLAGTSVLTDTQYF	NA	TRBV5-7	TRBJ2-3	TRBD2
TGCAGCGCCACCGGACAGGGGATAACCTACGAGCAGTACTTC	CSATGQGITYEQYF	NA	TRBV29-1	TRBJ2-7	TRBD1
TGTGCCAGCAGCTTACACCGCGCTAATGAAAAACTGTTTTTT	CASSLHRANEKLFF	many	TRBV7-8	TRBJ1-4	NA
TGTGCCAGCAGTTACAACCGCGGGAAGGTATATGAGCAGTTCTTC	CASSYNRGKVYEQFF	few	TRBV6-2/TRBV6-3	TRBJ2-1	NA
TGTGCCACCAGTGCCAAGGGGCAGGGGGGAATCTATGGCTACACCTTC	CATSAKGQGGIYGYTF	NA	TRBV24-1	TRBJ1-2	TRBD1
TGTGCCAGCACCGGACAGAGCTCCTACAATGAGCAGTTCTTC	CASTGQSSYNEQFF	few	TRBV7-9	TRBJ2-1	NA
TGTGCCAGCAGTTCTAGGACAGGGGGCTTTGCCTACGTGCAGTACTTC	CASSSRTGGFAYVQYF	NA	TRBV28	TRBJ2-7	TRBD1
TGCAGTGCTAGCCGCAAGGGGCCGGGCCTAATGAACACTGAAGCTTTCTTT	CSASRKGPGLMNTEAFF	NA	TRBV20-1	TRBJ1-1	NA
TGTGCCAGCAGCCGAAGACAGGGGTCTGAAGCTTTCTTT	CASSRRQGSEAFF	NA	TRBV7-9	TRBJ1-1	TRBD1
TGTGCCAGCAGCTCCCCGCGCTCTGGAAACACCATATATTTT	CASSSPRSGNTIYF	NA	TRBV11-2	TRBJ1-3	NA
TGTGCCATCAGTGATCAGGGGGGGTCAGATACGCAGTATTTT	CAISDQGGSDTQYF	NA	TRBV10-3	TRBJ2-3	NA
TGCGCCAGCAGTCAAACTAACCGGACTAGCAGGGGTTGGGATGAGCAGTTCTTC	CASSQTNRTSRGWDEQFF	NA	TRBV23-1	TRBJ2-1	TRBD2
TGTGCCAGCAGTCAGGGGGGGGGCGGTCAGCCCCAGCATTTT	CASSQGGGGQPQHF	many	TRBV7-2	TRBJ1-5	TRBD1
TGTGCCAGTAGTATCGGACAGGGAATGGAGCCCCAGCATTTT	CASSIGQGMEPQHF	NA	TRBV19	TRBJ1-5	TRBD1